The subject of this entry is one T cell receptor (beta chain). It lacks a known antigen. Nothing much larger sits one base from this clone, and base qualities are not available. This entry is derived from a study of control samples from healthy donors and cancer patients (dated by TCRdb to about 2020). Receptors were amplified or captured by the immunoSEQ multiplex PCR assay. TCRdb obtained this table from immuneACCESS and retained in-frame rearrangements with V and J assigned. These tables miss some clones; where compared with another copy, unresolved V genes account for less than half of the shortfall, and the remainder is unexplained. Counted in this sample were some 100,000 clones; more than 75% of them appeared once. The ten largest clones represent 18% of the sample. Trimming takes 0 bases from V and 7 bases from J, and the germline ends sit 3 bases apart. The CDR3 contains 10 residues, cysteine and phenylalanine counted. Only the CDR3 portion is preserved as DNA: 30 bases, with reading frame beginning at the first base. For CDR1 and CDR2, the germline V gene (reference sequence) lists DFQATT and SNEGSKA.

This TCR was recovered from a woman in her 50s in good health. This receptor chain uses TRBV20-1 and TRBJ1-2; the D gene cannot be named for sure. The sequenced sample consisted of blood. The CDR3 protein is CSARDSGYTF. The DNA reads TGCAGTGCTAGAGATTCTGGCTACACCTTC.